A selection of T cell receptor beta chains follows, all from one sample in a study of T cells expressing NK-cell markers. Each CDR3 protein gets one entry in TCRdb, which reprocessed the 5' RACE reads and gives no DNA. The repertoire shows 90,000 to 130,000 distinct CDR3 sequences; the top ten hold about 18%. The sample was blood T cells: a sorted CD56 or NKG2C T cell subset, CD4+ or CD8+ T cells, or bulk PBMC T cells (not recorded which). These receptor sequences come from a woman aged 18 to 69 in good health. The CDR3 runs from the conserved cysteine through the conserved F or W.

>TRBV29-1|TRBJ1-2
CSVAPSQQGYGYTF
>TRBV5-1|TRBJ1-1
CASSIRTDTEAFF
>TRBV29-1|TRBJ2-5
CSVEYRGLETQYF
>TRBV28|TRBJ1-2
CASSTGTGGNGYTF
>TRBV20-1|TRBJ2-1
CSARVNRVTNEQFF
>TRBV24-1|TRBJ1-1
CATSDAGGQEAFF
>TRBV5-4|TRBJ2-1
CASSLGLAHNEQFF
>TRBV29-1|TRBJ1-2
CSVPYGTRVGPGNGYTF
>TRBV7-8|TRBJ1-1
CASSLRTGEVEAFF
>TRBV5-1|TRBJ2-3
CASSLVGDTQYF
>TRBV19|TRBJ1-1
CASSILMNTEAFF
>TRBV5-6|TRBJ2-5
CASSWDLAGQETQYF
>TRBV4-3|TRBJ2-2
CASSPLGSGGDTGELFF
>TRBV24-1|TRBJ2-5
CATSDSFGQETQYF
>TRBV29-1|TRBJ1-1
CSVVGATEAFF
>TRBV2|TRBJ1-2
CASSRGGARGYTF